This TCR beta chain was retrieved from a study of T cell responses to AZD1222 COVID-19 vaccine. Analysis merged second doses at about 4 or about 12 weeks. Measured with immunoSEQ multiplex PCR; TCRdb has only the in-frame clones, and not every one. The sample contains some 130,000 clones, 80% to 90% of which appear only once. Germline V gene data show CDR1 as WSHSY and CDR2 as SAAADI. The CDR3 covers 14 residues. V was cut by 6 bases and J by 2 bases, with 11 bases left in between. V usage is TRBV10-2 and J usage is TRBJ2-1; D might be TRBD1 (5 bases). The sequencing used peripheral blood, collected 28 days after the second AZD1222 dose. This TCR derives from an adult who received the AZD1222 COVID-19 vaccine. For the CDR3, the DNA is TGCGCCAGCAGGCCTGGGGCGGCCTACAATGAGCAGTTCTTC. Its protein product is CASRPGAAYNEQFF.